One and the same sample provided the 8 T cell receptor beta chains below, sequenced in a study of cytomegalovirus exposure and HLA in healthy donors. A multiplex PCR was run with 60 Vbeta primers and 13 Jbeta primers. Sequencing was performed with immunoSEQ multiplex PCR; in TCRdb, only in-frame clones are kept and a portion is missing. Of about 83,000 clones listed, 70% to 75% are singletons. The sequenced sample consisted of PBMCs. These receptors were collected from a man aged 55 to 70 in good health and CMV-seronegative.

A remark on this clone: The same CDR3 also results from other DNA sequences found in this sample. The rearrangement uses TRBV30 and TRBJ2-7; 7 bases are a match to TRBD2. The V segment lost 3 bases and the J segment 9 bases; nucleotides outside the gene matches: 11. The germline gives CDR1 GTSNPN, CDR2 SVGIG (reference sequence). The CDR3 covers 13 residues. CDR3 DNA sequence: TGTGCCTGGAGACTTAGGTCTAGCGGAGGGCAGTACTTC. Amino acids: CAWRLRSSGGQYF. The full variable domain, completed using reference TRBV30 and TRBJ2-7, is SQTIHQWPATLVQPVGSPLSLECTVEGTSNPNLYWYRQAAGRGLQLLFYSVGIGQISSEVPQNLSASRPQDRQFILSSKKLLLSDSGFYLCAWRLRSSGGQYFGPGTRLTVT.

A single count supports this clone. CDR3 residues: CASSPWTGAGNTIYF. CDR3 DNA sequence: TGTGCCAGCAGCCCGTGGACAGGGGCCGGAAACACCATATATTTT. The V call is TRBV7-8, the J call TRBJ1-3; 9 bases align to TRBD1. V lost 5 bases, J lost 4 bases, and 6 bases stayed unmatched. This CDR3 has 15 amino acids. Germline V CDR1 and CDR2: SGHVS, FQNEAQ.

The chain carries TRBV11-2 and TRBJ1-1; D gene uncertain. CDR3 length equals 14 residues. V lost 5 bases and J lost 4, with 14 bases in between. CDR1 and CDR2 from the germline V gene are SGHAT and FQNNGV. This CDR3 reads CASSLRGPGTEAFF. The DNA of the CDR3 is TGTGCCAGCAGCCTCCGCGGGCCAGGCACTGAAGCTTTCTTT.

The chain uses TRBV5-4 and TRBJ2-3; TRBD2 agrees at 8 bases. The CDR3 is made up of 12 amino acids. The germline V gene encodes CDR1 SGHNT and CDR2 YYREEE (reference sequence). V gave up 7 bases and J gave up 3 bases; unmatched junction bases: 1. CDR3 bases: TGTGCCAGCCGGGGGGGTACAGATACGCAGTATTTT. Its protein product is CASRGGTDTQYF. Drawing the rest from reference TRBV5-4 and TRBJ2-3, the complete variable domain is ETGVTQSPTHLIKTRGQQVTLRCSSQSGHNTVSWYQQALGQGPQFIFQYYREEENGRGNFPPRFSGLQFPNYSSELNVNALELDDSALYLCASRGGTDTQYFGPGTRLTVL.

CDR3 bases: TGTGCCAGCAGCTTAGCTGGGACAGGGGGCGGCTACACCTTC. Its protein product is CASSLAGTGGGYTF. The genes are TRBV7-6 and TRBJ1-2, with 12 bases fitting TRBD1. Germline loops: CDR1 SGHVS, CDR2 FNYEAQ. With 0 bases clipped from V and 8 bases from J, the junction kept 1 base outside the gene matches. This CDR3 comprises 14 residues.

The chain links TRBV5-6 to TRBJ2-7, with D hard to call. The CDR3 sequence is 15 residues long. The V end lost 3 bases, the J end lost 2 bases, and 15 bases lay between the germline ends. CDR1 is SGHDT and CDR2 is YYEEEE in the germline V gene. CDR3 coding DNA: TGTGCCAGCAGCTCCGAAGCGAAGCCCCCCTACGAGCAGTACTTC. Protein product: CASSSEAKPPYEQYF.

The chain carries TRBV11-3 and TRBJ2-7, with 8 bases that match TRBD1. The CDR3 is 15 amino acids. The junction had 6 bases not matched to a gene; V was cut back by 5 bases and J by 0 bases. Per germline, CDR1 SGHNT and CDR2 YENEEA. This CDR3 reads CASSPGQASSYEQYF. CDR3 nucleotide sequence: TGTGCCAGCAGCCCGGGACAGGCCAGCTCCTACGAGCAGTACTTC.

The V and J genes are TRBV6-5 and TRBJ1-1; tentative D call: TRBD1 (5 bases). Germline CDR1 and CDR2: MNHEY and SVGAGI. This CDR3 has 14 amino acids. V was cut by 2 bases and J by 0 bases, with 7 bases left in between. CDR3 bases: TGTGCCAGCAGTTACACGACAGTGAACACTGAAGCTTTCTTT. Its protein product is CASSYTTVNTEAFF.